This passage covers 3 T cell receptor beta chains from one sample sequenced in a study of graft-versus-host responses after intestinal transplantation. Here immunoSEQ multiplex PCR was the method, and the copy in TCRdb shows in-frame clones only, minus some. The table lists about 120,000 clones, 85% to 95% of them singletons, with 3% to 4% in the top ten. For these TCRs, the target antigens are not known. The specimen comprised unstimulated CD8+ T cells sorted from spleen or lymph node cells, sampled before intestinal transplant. Every receptor here comes from a human donor who received an intestinal transplant.

The chain uses TRBV6-6 and TRBJ2-3; D remains unclear. The CDR3 is made up of 16 amino acids. The V end lost 0 bases, the J end lost 4 bases, and 14 bases lay between the germline ends. The germline CDR1 and CDR2 sequences are MNHNY and SVGAGI (reference sequence). The CDR3 is CASSYSYPPSPDTQYF. DNA of the CDR3: TGTGCCAGCAGTTACTCGTACCCGCCCTCCCCAGATACGCAGTATTTT.

The chain is built from TRBV19 and TRBJ2-7; 12 bases match TRBD2. V was clipped by 4 bases and J by 0 bases; unmatched bases: 1. Germline V gene data show CDR1 as LNHDA and CDR2 as SQIVND (reference sequence). The CDR3 runs to 15 residues. The CDR3 protein is CASSTGLAGSYEQYF. Written as DNA, the CDR3 is TGTGCCAGTAGTACGGGACTAGCGGGCTCCTACGAGCAGTACTTC.

The chain couples TRBV7-7 to TRBJ2-1; unclear D gene. In germline, CDR1 is SSHAT, CDR2 FNYEAQ (reference sequence). CDR3 length: 16 amino acids. V was cut by 5 bases and J by 0 bases, with 14 bases left in between. Here the CDR3 reads CASSPEVRSSYNEQFF. As DNA, the CDR3 is TGTGCCAGCAGCCCAGAGGTTAGAAGCTCCTACAATGAGCAGTTCTTC.